The 10 T cell receptor beta chains presented below share a single source sample, sequenced in a study of T-cell memory formation after mild COVID-19. TCRdb passed the 5' RACE reads through MiXCR, listing each CDR3 protein once. Counted here are around 450,000 distinct CDR3 sequences, 24% occurring once; the ten biggest clones make up 8.8%. Source material: PBMCs or a T cell subset sorted from them (not recorded which). The receptor source for this set is an adult woman who had mild COVID-19 (a few samples of this study predate the infection). Cell type and time point are not known.

CDR3 coding DNA: TGCGCCAGCAGCTTAATCCAAGCTAACTATGGCTACACCTTC. This translates into CASSLIQANYGYTF. J is TRBJ1-2 and V is TRBV5-1, with D uncertain. V shed 2 bases and J shed 0 bases, with 8 bases lying between them. Germline CDR1 SGHRS, CDR2 YFSETQ. The CDR3 covers 14 residues.

The rearrangement uses TRBV4-1 and TRBJ1-3; unclear D gene. The CDR3 length is 16 residues. Germline V lookup: CDR1 MGHRA, CDR2 YSYEKL. V was trimmed by 0 bases and J by 0 bases, leaving 9 bases between them. The CDR3 coding sequence is TGCGCCAGCAGCCAAGAGGTAACATCCTCTGGAAACACCATATATTTT. This sequence encodes CASSQEVTSSGNTIYF.

This clonotype appeared a few times. The V and J genes are TRBV10-3 and TRBJ1-5; D is unresolved. CDR1 and CDR2 from the germline V gene are ENHRY and SYGVKD. The CDR3 runs 13 residues. The ends were cut back, 6 bases at V and 2 bases at J, with 8 bases in the middle. The CDR3 coding sequence is TGTGCCATCAGCTTGGAGGGCAATCAGCCCCAGCATTTT. Encoded protein: CAISLEGNQPQHF.

The chain uses TRBV12-5 and TRBJ1-5, with a weak D call TRBD1 (5 bases). The CDR3 sequence is 15 residues long. Trimming removed 4 bases from V and 0 bases from J, with 10 bases in between. In germline, CDR1 is LGHNT, CDR2 FRNRAP. CDR3 sequence (DNA): TGTGCTAGTGGTTCCAGGGCGGGTAGCAATCAGCCCCAGCATTTT. Its translation is CASGSRAGSNQPQHF.

This clonotype was detected only a few times. This chain connects TRBV11-3 to TRBJ2-7; 10 bases match TRBD1. In germline, CDR1 is SGHNT, CDR2 YENEEA. The J segment lost 6 bases and the V segment lost 5 bases, leaving 10 bases of the junction unmatched. The CDR3 totals 15 residues. The DNA for the CDR3 is TGTGCCAGCAGCAAAACGACAGGGGGCTACGGCGAGCAGTACTTC. Translating it yields CASSKTTGGYGEQYF. Combining the CDR3 with reference TRBV11-3 and TRBJ2-7 gives the whole variable domain EAGVVQSPRYKIIEKKQPVAFWCNPISGHNTLYWYLQNLGQGPELLIRYENEEAVDDSQLPKDRFSAERLKGVDSTLKIQPAELGDSAVYLCASSKTTGGYGEQYFGPGTRLTVT.

The V gene is TRBV9, the J gene TRBJ2-1; D is possibly TRBD2 (6 bases). The V gene lost 0 bases and the J gene lost 3 bases, with 13 bases spanning the gap. This CDR3 is 16 amino acids long. Germline V gene lookup returns CDR1 SGDLS and CDR2 YYNGEE. The CDR3 reads CASSVDGSGGYNEQFF. In DNA form, the CDR3 reads TGTGCCAGCAGCGTAGATGGTAGCGGAGGCTACAATGAGCAGTTCTTC.

The chain carries TRBV29-1 and TRBJ2-7; 7 bases align to TRBD1. Germline lookup yields CDR1 SQVTM and CDR2 ANQGSEA. With 3 bases clipped from V and 2 bases from J, the junction kept 4 bases outside the gene matches. The CDR3 consists of 13 residues. The CDR3 is CSVETGQPYEQYF. The DNA of the CDR3 is TGCAGCGTTGAGACGGGACAGCCCTACGAGCAGTACTTC.

This chain uses TRBV7-9 with TRBJ2-7; TRBD1 matches at 7 bases. The CDR3 is 14 amino acids. V shed 5 bases and J 5 bases; nucleotides not matched to a gene: 9. Germline V CDR1 and CDR2: SEHNR, FQNEAQ (reference sequence). This CDR3 is CASSEQGWSNEQYF. CDR3 nucleotides: TGTGCCAGCAGCGAACAGGGGTGGTCCAACGAGCAGTACTTC. The full variable domain, completed using reference TRBV7-9 and TRBJ2-7, is DTGVSQNPRHKITKRGQNVTFRCDPISEHNRLYWYRQTLGQGPEFLTYFQNEAQLEKSRLLSDRFSAERPKGSFSTLEIQRTEQGDSAMYLCASSEQGWSNEQYFGPGTRLTVT.

There are a few counts of this clonotype. The chain uses TRBV2 and TRBJ2-3; D is undetermined. The length of the CDR3 is 14 residues. V shed 3 bases and J shed 2 bases, with 9 bases lying between them. CDR1 and CDR2 from the germline V gene are SNHLY and FYNNEI. The CDR3 sequence: CASSDYGYTDTQYF. The CDR3 coding sequence is TGTGCCAGCAGTGATTACGGATACACAGATACGCAGTATTTT.

In its sample, this clonotype was seen a few times. The chain is built from TRBV7-6 and TRBJ1-1; D may be TRBD1 (5 bases). The CDR3 totals 16 residues. Trimming took 3 bases from V and 3 from J, leaving 17 bases between them. The germline V gene has CDR1 SGHVS and CDR2 FNYEAQ. Here the CDR3 DNA reads TGTGCCAGCAGCTTGGCGACAGCGGGGGAGGACACTGAAGCTTTCTTT. Translated: CASSLATAGEDTEAFF.